This T cell receptor beta chain was sequenced during a study of shared clonotypes between healthy human individuals. Whole-study findings and limits: Deeper or shallower sequencing was expected to change how clonotypes are shared among donors.

Of note for this clone: Its antigen remains unknown.

Deep-level settings were used for running the assay. Study processing details: Junction-only immunoSEQ data arrived without quality scores, meaning filtering differed. Profiling relied on immunoSEQ multiplex PCR, and the TCRdb table lists in-frame clones only, not all of them. The V and J calls and the clone size are those of that table, but D and trimming were determined from the DNA. The data contain millions of clones, approximately 94% of them seen just once; the ten biggest clones take up about 0.13%. This sequence was found in a man aged 18 to 35 in good health. Sequenced sample: naive CD4+ T cells sorted from blood. Subset described: CD45RA+ positively selected.

CDR3 residues: CASSLVGKITNTEAFF. Here the CDR3 DNA reads TGTGCCAGCAGTTTGGTGGGTAAAATAACGAACACTGAAGCTTTCTTT. This sequence joins TRBV28 and TRBJ1-1, with D hard to call. Germline V gene lookup returns CDR1 MDHEN and CDR2 SYDVKM. Trimming stripped 3 bases from V and 1 base from J, with 15 bases between. CDR3 length: 16 amino acids.